A selection of T cell receptor beta chains follows, all from one sample in a study of radiotherapy plus CTLA-4 blockade in lung cancer. The repertoire was sequenced with immunoSEQ multiplex PCR; TCRdb's copy has only in-frame clones and lacks some. The data contain roughly 30,000 clones, roughly three quarters of them seen just once; the ten biggest clones take up less than 25%. Sequences were derived from peripheral blood, sampled from a patient treated with radiotherapy plus ipilimumab. These receptors were taken from a human donor with non-small cell lung cancer that progressed on radiotherapy plus ipilimumab. The CDR3 runs from the conserved cysteine through the conserved F or W. A D gene is named only where the DNA matches it firmly.

v_gene: TRBV7-9
j_gene: TRBJ2-3
d_gene: TRBD2
CDR3nt: TGTGCCAGCAACACCGGCGGGGGTGGTCAGGGTCTCACAGATACGCAGTATTTT
CDR3aa: CASNTGGGGQGLTDTQYF

v_gene: TRBV28
j_gene: TRBJ2-7
d_gene: .
CDR3nt: TGTGCCAGCAGTTCCCCGGGGCCCTACGAGCAGTACTTC
CDR3aa: CASSSPGPYEQYF

v_gene: TRBV7-3
j_gene: TRBJ1-1
d_gene: .
CDR3nt: TGTGCCAGCAGCCCACGCGCCGATTCCACGAACACTGAAGCTTTCTTT
CDR3aa: CASSPRADSTNTEAFF

v_gene: TRBV30
j_gene: TRBJ1-5
d_gene: .
CDR3nt: TGTGCCTGGAGCCCAGAAGGCAATCAGCCCCAGCATTTT
CDR3aa: CAWSPEGNQPQHF

v_gene: TRBV9
j_gene: TRBJ2-7
d_gene: .
CDR3nt: TGTGCCAGCAGCCCCCGGTCCGGGAGCTCCTACGAGCAGTACTTC
CDR3aa: CASSPRSGSSYEQYF

v_gene: TRBV5-1
j_gene: TRBJ1-2
d_gene: TRBD1
CDR3nt: TGCGCCAGCAGCTGGGGGACAGGGGACTACACCTTC
CDR3aa: CASSWGTGDYTF

v_gene: TRBV2
j_gene: TRBJ2-1
d_gene: TRBD2
CDR3nt: TGTGCCAGCAGTGCCTCTAGCGGGTCTACCTACAATGAGCAGTTCTTC
CDR3aa: CASSASSGSTYNEQFF

v_gene: TRBV9
j_gene: TRBJ2-6
d_gene: .
CDR3nt: TGTGCCAGCAGCGTAGCCCCCTCGGGGGCCAACGTCCTGACTTTC
CDR3aa: CASSVAPSGANVLTF

v_gene: TRBV7-3
j_gene: TRBJ2-1
d_gene: .
CDR3nt: TGTGCCAGCAGCTTGGGGGGCCCTTACAATGAGCAGTTCTTC
CDR3aa: CASSLGGPYNEQFF

v_gene: TRBV5-1
j_gene: TRBJ2-2
d_gene: .
CDR3nt: TGCGCCAGCAGCTTGGAAGCGCTCACCCTGGCCACCGGGGAGCTGTTTTTT
CDR3aa: CASSLEALTLATGELFF

v_gene: TRBV28
j_gene: TRBJ2-2
d_gene: .
CDR3nt: TGTGCCAGCGCAGCCTCTTACACCGGGAAGCTGTTTTTT
CDR3aa: CASAASYTGKLFF

v_gene: TRBV6-5
j_gene: TRBJ2-2
d_gene: .
CDR3nt: TGTGCCAGCAGTCGGACAGCCACCGGGGAGCTGTTTTTT
CDR3aa: CASSRTATGELFF

v_gene: TRBV5-6
j_gene: TRBJ2-7
d_gene: .
CDR3nt: TGTGCCAGCAGCTTGGCCGACAGTCACTACGAGCAGTACTTC
CDR3aa: CASSLADSHYEQYF